These T cell receptor beta chains were read from a single sample in a study of immune evolution from preneoplasia to lung adenocarcinoma. The table came from immunoSEQ multiplex PCR; TCRdb's copy has only in-frame clones and leaves some out. Of 5,000 to 6,000 clones detected, more than 75% appear once; the ten largest clones hold 3% to 3.5%. The material sequenced was FFPE invasive lung adenocarcinoma tissue. These receptors were obtained from a person aged 50-69 years with lung adenocarcinoma. Each CDR3 is given with its conserved first and last residue. The D gene is left open where the match is weak. Clone size, where shown, is once, few, many, or a class for clones that have expanded.

>TRBJ1-1|few|.|TRBV2
CASILEGSTEAFF
TGTGCCAGCATATTGGAGGGCTCCACTGAAGCTTTCTTT
>TRBJ2-1|.|.|TRBV28
CASSWVESYNEQFF
TGTGCCAGCAGTTGGGTTGAGTCCTACAATGAGCAGTTCTTC
>TRBJ1-4|.|.|TRBV6-5
CASRREEKLFF
TGTGCCAGCAGAAGAGAGGAAAAACTGTTTTTT
>TRBJ1-3|.|.|TRBV18
CASSLRIADTSGNTIYF
TGTGCCAGCTCACTCCGGATTGCGGACACCTCTGGAAACACCATATATTTT
>TRBJ2-7|.|TRBD1|TRBV7-2
CACSDWDRAHEQYF
TGTGCCTGCTCGGATTGGGACAGGGCCCACGAGCAGTACTTC
>TRBJ2-3|.|.|TRBV9
CASSALGGYSTDTQYF
TGTGCCAGCAGCGCCCTTGGAGGCTACAGCACAGATACGCAGTATTTT
>TRBJ1-4|.|.|TRBV15
CATSRAPKGLNEKLFF
TGTGCCACCAGCAGAGCCCCAAAGGGGTTGAATGAAAAACTGTTTTTT
>TRBJ2-3|.|TRBD2|TRBV5-1
CASSTGSGMRTDTQYF
TGCGCCAGCAGCACAGGTAGCGGGATGCGCACAGATACGCAGTATTTT
>TRBJ2-5|.|.|TRBV7-9
CASSFPSQETQYF
TGTGCCAGCAGCTTTCCCAGCCAAGAGACCCAGTACTTC
>TRBJ2-3|.|.|TRBV15
CATQTISTDTQYF
TGTGCCACCCAGACTATTAGCACAGATACGCAGTATTTT
>TRBJ2-1|.|.|TRBV18
CASSPKAPANEQFF
TGTGCCAGCTCACCAAAGGCCCCGGCGAATGAGCAGTTCTTC
>TRBJ1-3|.|.|TRBV5-6
CASSGSGNTIYF
TGTGCCAGCAGCGGGTCAGGAAACACCATATATTTT
>TRBJ2-1|.|TRBD2|TRBV4-2
CASSQAFGAGGSYNEQFF
TGTGCCAGCAGCCAAGCCTTCGGGGCGGGAGGGAGCTACAATGAGCAGTTCTTC
>TRBJ1-5|.|TRBD1|TRBV27
CASSLKWTGVFMQPQHF
TGTGCCAGCAGTTTAAAGTGGACAGGGGTCTTTATGCAGCCCCAGCATTTT
>TRBJ2-1|.|.|TRBV30
CAWSYGGPNEQFF
TGTGCCTGGAGCTATGGAGGGCCCAATGAGCAGTTCTTC
>TRBJ2-1|.|TRBD2|TRBV7-3
CASSLTSGNLNEQFF
TGTGCCAGCAGCCTCACTAGCGGGAACCTCAATGAGCAGTTCTTC
>TRBJ1-3|.|.|TRBV4-2
CASSQVGGPGNTIYF
TGTGCCAGCAGCCAGGTGGGGGGGCCTGGAAACACCATATATTTT
>TRBJ2-5|.|.|TRBV9
CASGRGGETQYF
TGTGCCAGCGGCCGTGGGGGGGAGACCCAGTACTTC
>TRBJ2-7|.|TRBD2|TRBV27
CASSLTSNSYEQYF
TGTGCCAGCAGTTTGACTAGCAACTCCTACGAGCAGTACTTC
>TRBJ2-7|.|.|TRBV9
CASSPDWTSYEQYF
TGTGCCAGCAGCCCCGACTGGACCTCCTACGAGCAGTACTTC
>TRBJ1-4|.|.|TRBV6-1
CASNAQHDEKLFF
TGTGCCAGCAATGCACAGCACGATGAAAAACTGTTTTTT
>TRBJ1-1|.|.|TRBV7-2
CASSLMRGSREEAFF
TGTGCCAGCAGCTTGATGCGGGGGTCGAGGGAAGAAGCTTTCTTT
>TRBJ2-4|.|.|TRBV6-5
CASTPDLETKNIQYF
TGTGCCAGCACCCCAGACTTGGAAACCAAAAACATTCAGTACTTC
>TRBJ2-2|.|.|TRBV7-8
CASSLVLTGELFF
TGTGCCAGCAGCTTAGTTTTGACCGGGGAGCTGTTTTTT
>TRBJ2-1|.|.|TRBV30
CAWTSSYNEQFF
TGTGCCTGGACTAGCTCCTACAATGAGCAGTTCTTC
>TRBJ2-2|.|TRBD1|TRBV5-4
CASSFWTGINTGELFF
TGTGCCAGCAGCTTCTGGACAGGGATTAACACCGGGGAGCTGTTTTTT
>TRBJ2-5|.|.|TRBV27
CASSLTGMAGQETQYF
TGTGCCAGCAGTTTAACCGGGATGGCGGGGCAAGAGACCCAGTACTTC
>TRBJ1-5|.|.|TRBV11-2
CASSSRGSNQPQHF
TGTGCCAGCAGCTCCAGGGGTAGCAATCAGCCCCAGCATTTT
>TRBJ1-4|.|.|TRBV15
CATSSAGQYEKLFF
TGTGCCACCAGCTCCGCAGGGCAGTACGAAAAACTGTTTTTT
>TRBJ2-7|.|.|TRBV6-1
CASSDPTDNYYEQYF
TGTGCCAGCAGTGATCCGACGGACAATTACTACGAGCAGTACTTC
>TRBJ1-5|.|.|TRBV12-1
CASSPAGGTGDEAGQPQHF
TGTGCCAGCAGCCCGGCAGGGGGGACAGGGGACGAAGCGGGTCAGCCCCAGCATTTT
>TRBJ2-7|.|.|TRBV15
CATSRGAFTYEQYF
TGTGCCACCAGCAGAGGAGCGTTTACCTACGAGCAGTACTTC
>TRBJ1-3|.|.|TRBV30
CAWSAQMSTIYF
TGTGCCTGGAGTGCCCAGATGAGCACCATATATTTT
>TRBJ2-7|.|.|TRBV5-1
CASSPGSYEQYF
TGCGCCAGCAGCCCGGGGTCCTACGAGCAGTACTTC
>TRBJ2-7|.|.|TRBV20-1
CSANSREQYF
TGCAGTGCTAATTCGAGGGAGCAGTACTTC
>TRBJ1-1|.|TRBD1|TRBV18
CASSPPTAQGRNTEAFF
TGTGCCAGCTCACCCCCTACAGCACAGGGGAGGAACACTGAAGCTTTCTTT
>TRBJ2-1|.|TRBD2|TRBV7-7
CASSLFAGDEQFF
TGTGCCAGCAGCTTATTTGCGGGAGATGAGCAGTTCTTC
>TRBJ1-2|.|.|TRBV25-1
CASSEVYVGYTF
TGTGCCAGCAGTGAAGTTTACGTAGGCTACACCTTC
>TRBJ2-4|.|.|TRBV5-4
CASSPERADKNIQYF
TGTGCCAGCAGCCCGGAGAGGGCGGACAAAAACATTCAGTACTTC
>TRBJ1-4|.|TRBD1|TRBV10-3
CAIRPGQGDEKLFF
TGTGCCATCAGACCGGGACAGGGGGACGAAAAACTGTTTTTT
>TRBJ1-1|.|TRBD1|TRBV28
CASDRAEAFF
TGTGCCAGTGACAGGGCGGAAGCTTTCTTT
>TRBJ1-1|.|TRBD1|TRBV5-1
CASSLRDSYNTEAFF
TGCGCCAGCAGCTTGAGGGACAGCTATAACACTGAAGCTTTCTTT
>TRBJ2-7|.|TRBD2|TRBV19
CASSTLAGAYEQYF
TGTGCCAGTAGTACATTAGCGGGAGCCTACGAGCAGTACTTC
>TRBJ2-7|.|.|TRBV27
CASTPDPRWDEQYF
TGTGCCAGCACTCCGGACCCTCGGTGGGACGAGCAGTACTTC
>TRBJ2-3|.|TRBD2|TRBV5-1
CASRSGVAGADTQYF
TGCGCCAGCAGATCCGGGGTAGCGGGTGCGGATACGCAGTATTTT
>TRBJ2-5|.|TRBD2|TRBV7-9
CASSRGLAGEAQETQYF
TGTGCCAGCAGCCGCGGACTAGCGGGAGAGGCCCAAGAGACCCAGTACTTC